The clone carrying this TCR beta chain appeared once. In the authors' methods: How many nucleated cells were present was estimated from reference gene primer amplification. Generated by immunoSEQ multiplex PCR, the TCRdb table keeps only in-frame clones and is missing some. V, J and clone size derive from that table, while D and trimming were established from the DNA sequence. The sample holds 200,000 to 250,000 clones; around 82% are singletons and the top ten take approximately 2.5%. There are 15 residues in the CDR3. V shed 0 bases and J shed 9 bases, with 13 bases lying between them. Germline V gene data show CDR1 as SGHDT and CDR2 as YYEEEE. This entry comes from a study of blood T cell repertoires in COVID-19. About the research overall: Spain, Italy and the United States supplied samples that represented acute and convalescent COVID-19. PBMCs, B-cell-depleted T cells, or T cells provided the cDNA or gDNA that made up the material.

The chain is built from TRBV5-6 and TRBJ1-6; unclear D gene. Material: peripheral blood. The receptor comes from a woman aged 55 to 70 with acute or convalescent COVID-19. Here the CDR3 DNA reads TGTGCCAGCAGCTTGGGCGGGGTACTGAGTTCACCCCTCCACTTT. As protein: CASSLGGVLSSPLHF.